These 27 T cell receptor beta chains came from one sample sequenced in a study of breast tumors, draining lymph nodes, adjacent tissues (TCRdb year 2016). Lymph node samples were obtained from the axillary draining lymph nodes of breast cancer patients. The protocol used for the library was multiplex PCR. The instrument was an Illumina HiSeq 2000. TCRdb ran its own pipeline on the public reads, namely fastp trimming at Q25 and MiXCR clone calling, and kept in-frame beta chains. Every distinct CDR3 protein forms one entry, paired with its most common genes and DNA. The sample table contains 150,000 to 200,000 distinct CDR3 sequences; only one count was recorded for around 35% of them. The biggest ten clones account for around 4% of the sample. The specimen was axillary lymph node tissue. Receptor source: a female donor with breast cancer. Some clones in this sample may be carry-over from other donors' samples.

CDR3 nucleotide sequence: TGTGCCAGCAGCGTAGGAGGGTACTCTGGAAAACTGTTTTTT. Encoded protein: CASSVGGYSGKLFF. The chain couples TRBV9 to TRBJ1-4; no firm D call. Germline loops: CDR1 SGDLS, CDR2 YYNGEE. The CDR3 runs to 14 residues. V lost 0 bases to trimming and J lost 10 bases, with 13 bases between them.

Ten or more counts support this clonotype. CDR3 coding DNA: TGCGCCAGCAGCACCGGGACCAGCTACGAGCAGTACTTC. Translating it yields CASSTGTSYEQYF. The V and J genes are TRBV5-1 and TRBJ2-7; D assignment may be TRBD1 or TRBD2 (5 bases each). V was cut by 4 bases and J by 3 bases, with 11 bases left in between. The CDR3 runs to 13 residues. Germline CDR1 and CDR2: SGHRS and YFSETQ.

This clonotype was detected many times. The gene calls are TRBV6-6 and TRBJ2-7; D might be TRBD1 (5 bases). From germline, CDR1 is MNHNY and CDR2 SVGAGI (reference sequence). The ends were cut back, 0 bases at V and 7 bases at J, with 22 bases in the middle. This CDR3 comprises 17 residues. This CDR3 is CASSYSSGQGLLREQYF. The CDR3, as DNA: TGTGCCAGCAGTTACTCGAGTGGGCAGGGATTGCTTCGGGAGCAGTACTTC.

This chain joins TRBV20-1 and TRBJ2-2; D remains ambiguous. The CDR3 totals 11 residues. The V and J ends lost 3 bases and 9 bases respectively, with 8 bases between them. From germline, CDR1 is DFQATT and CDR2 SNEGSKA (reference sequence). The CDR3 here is CSARDPRELFF. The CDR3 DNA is TGCAGTGCTAGGGACCCACGGGAGCTGTTTTTT.

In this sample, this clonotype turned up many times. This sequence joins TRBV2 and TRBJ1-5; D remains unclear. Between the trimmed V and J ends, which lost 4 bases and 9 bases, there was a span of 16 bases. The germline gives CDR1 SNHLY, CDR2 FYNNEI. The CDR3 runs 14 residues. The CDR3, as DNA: TGTGCCAGCAGTGGAGGAACGGGAGTGATGCCCCAGCATTTT. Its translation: CASSGGTGVMPQHF.

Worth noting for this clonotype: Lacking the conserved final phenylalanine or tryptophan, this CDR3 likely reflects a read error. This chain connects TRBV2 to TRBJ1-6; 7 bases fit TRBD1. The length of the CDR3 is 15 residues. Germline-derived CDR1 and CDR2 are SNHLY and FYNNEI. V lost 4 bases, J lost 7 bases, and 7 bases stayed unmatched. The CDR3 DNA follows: TGTGCCAGCAGTGTCGACAGGGTGAAAAATTCACCCCTCCACTCT. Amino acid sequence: CASSVDRVKNSPLHS.

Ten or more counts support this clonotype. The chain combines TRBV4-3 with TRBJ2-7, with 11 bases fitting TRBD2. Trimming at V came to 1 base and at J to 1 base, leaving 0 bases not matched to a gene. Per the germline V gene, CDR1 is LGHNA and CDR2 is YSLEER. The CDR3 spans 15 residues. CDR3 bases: TGCGCCAGCAGCCAAGGACTAGCGGGATCCTACGAGCAGTACTTC. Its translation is CASSQGLAGSYEQYF.

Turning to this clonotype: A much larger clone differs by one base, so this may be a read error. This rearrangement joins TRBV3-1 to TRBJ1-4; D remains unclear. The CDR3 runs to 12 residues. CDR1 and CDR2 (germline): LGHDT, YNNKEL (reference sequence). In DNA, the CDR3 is TGTGCCAGCAGCCAAGGCCGGGAAAGACTGTTTTTT. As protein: CASSQGRERLFF.

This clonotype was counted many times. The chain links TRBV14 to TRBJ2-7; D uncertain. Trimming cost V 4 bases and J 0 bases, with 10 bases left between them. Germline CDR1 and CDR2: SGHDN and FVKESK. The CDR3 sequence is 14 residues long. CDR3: CASSLHRSSYEQYF. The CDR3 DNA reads TGTGCCAGCAGCCTACACCGAAGCTCCTACGAGCAGTACTTC.

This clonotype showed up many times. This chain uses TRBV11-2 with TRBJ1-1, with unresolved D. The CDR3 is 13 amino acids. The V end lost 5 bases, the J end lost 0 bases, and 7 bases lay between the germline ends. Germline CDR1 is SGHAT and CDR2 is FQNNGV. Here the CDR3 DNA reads TGTGCCAGCAGCGCCGGCCTGAACACTGAAGCTTTCTTT. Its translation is CASSAGLNTEAFF.

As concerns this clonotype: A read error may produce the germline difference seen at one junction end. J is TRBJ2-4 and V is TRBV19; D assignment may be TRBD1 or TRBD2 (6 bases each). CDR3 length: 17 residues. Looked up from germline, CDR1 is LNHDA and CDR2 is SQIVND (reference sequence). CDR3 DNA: TGTGCCAGTAGTTTTTCGACACCCCCGGGGGCCAAAAACATTCAGTCCTTC. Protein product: CASSFSTPPGAKNIQSF.

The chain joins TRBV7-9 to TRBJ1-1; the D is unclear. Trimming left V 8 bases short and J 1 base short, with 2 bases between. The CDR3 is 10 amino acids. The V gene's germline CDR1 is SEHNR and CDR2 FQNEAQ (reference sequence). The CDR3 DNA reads TGTGCCAGCGGGAACACTGAAGCTTTCTTT. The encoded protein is CASGNTEAFF. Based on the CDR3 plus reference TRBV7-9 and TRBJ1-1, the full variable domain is DTGVSQNPRHKITKRGQNVTFRCDPISEHNRLYWYRQTLGQGPEFLTYFQNEAQLEKSRLLSDRFSAERPKGSFSTLEIQRTEQGDSAMYLCASGNTEAFFGQGTRLTVV.

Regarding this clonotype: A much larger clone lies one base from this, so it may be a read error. CDR3 DNA: TGTGCCAGCAGCCGGCTCGGGGGCGCGGGGGAGCTGTCTTTT. Translation gives CASSRLGGAGELSF. The chain couples TRBV4-2 to TRBJ2-2; D might be TRBD2 (7 bases). Germline V gene sequence: CDR1 LGHNA, CDR2 YNFKEQ. This CDR3 is built from 14 residues.

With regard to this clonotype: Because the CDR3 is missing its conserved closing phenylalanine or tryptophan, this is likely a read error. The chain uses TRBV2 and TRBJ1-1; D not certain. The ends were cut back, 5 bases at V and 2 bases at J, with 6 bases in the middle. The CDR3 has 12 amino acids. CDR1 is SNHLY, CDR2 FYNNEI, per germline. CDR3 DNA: TGTGCCAGCAGTTCGGGCAACACTGAAGCTTTCTTA. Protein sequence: CASSSGNTEAFL.

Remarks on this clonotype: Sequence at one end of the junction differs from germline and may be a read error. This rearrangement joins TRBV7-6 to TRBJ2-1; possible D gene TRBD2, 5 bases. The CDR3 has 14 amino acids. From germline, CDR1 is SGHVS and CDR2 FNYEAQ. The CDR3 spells CANTSFTSFDEQFF. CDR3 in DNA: TGCGCCAACACCTCGTTCACTAGTTTCGATGAGCAGTTCTTC.

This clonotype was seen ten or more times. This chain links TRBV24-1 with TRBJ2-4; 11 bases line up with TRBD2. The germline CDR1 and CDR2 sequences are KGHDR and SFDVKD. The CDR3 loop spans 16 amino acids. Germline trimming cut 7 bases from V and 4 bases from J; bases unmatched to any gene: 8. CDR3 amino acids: CATRRVLAGGKNIQYF. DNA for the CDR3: TGTGCCACCAGACGGGTTTTAGCGGGGGGGAAAAACATTCAGTACTTC.

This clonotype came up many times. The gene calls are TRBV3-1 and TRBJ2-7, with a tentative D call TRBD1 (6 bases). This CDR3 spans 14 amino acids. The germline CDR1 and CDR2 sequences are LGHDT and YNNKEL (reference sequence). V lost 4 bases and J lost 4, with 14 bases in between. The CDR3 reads CASSRGQRKYEQYF. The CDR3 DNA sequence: TGTGCCAGCAGCCGCGGACAGAGAAAATACGAGCAGTACTTC.

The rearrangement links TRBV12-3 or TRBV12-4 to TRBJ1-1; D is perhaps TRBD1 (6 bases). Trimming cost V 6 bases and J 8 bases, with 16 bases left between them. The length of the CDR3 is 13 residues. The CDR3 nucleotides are TGTGCCAGCAGCTTCCCCGGACAGCCCGAAGCTTTCTTT. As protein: CASSFPGQPEAFF.

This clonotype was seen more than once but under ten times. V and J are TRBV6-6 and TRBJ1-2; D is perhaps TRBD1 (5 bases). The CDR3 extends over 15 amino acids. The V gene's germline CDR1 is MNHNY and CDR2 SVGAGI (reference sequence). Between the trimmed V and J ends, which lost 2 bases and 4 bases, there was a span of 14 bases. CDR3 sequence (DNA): TGTGCCAGCAGTTACCACCCGGGGCGGGTCTATGGCTACACCTTC. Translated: CASSYHPGRVYGYTF.

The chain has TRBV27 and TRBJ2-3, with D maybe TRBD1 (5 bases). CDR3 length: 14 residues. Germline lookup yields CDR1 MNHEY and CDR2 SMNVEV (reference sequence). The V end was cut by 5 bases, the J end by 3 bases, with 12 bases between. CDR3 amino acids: CASSPSDRTDTQYF. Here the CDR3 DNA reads TGTGCCAGCAGTCCCTCAGACAGAACAGATACGCAGTATTTT.

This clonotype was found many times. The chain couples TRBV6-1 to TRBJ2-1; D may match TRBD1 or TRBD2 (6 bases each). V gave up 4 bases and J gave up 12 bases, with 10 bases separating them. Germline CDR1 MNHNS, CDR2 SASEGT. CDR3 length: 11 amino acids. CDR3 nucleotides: TGTGCCAGCAGTGTCGGAGGGGGGCAGTTCTTC. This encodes CASSVGGGQFF.

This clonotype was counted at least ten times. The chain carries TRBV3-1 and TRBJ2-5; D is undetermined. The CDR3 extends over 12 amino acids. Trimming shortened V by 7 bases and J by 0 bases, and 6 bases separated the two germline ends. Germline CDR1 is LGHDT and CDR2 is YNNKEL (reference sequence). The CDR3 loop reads CASTLHQETQYF. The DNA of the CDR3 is TGTGCCAGCACCCTTCACCAAGAGACCCAGTACTTC.

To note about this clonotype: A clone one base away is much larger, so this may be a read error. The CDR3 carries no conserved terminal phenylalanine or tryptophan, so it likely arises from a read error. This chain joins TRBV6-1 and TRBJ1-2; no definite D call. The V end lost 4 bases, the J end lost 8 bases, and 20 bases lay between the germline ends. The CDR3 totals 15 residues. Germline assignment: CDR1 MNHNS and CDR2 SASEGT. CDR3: CASSAITKGEGGYTS. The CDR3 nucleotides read TGTGCCAGCAGTGCTATTACCAAGGGAGAAGGGGGCTACACCTCC.

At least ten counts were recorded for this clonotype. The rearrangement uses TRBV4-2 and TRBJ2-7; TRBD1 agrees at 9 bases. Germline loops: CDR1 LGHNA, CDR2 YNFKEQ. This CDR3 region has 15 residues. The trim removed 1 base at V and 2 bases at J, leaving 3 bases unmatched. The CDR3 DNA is TGTGCCAGCAGCCAAGCGGACAGGGGCGCCTACGAGCAGTACTTC. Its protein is CASSQADRGAYEQYF.

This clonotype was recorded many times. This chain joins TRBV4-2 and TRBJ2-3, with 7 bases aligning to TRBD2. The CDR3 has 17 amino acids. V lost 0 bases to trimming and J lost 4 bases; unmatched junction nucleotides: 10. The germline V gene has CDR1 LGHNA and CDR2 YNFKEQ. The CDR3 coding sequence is TGTGCCAGCAGCCAAGATCGAGCGGGGCGGAGGGCAGATACGCAGTATTTT. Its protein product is CASSQDRAGRRADTQYF.

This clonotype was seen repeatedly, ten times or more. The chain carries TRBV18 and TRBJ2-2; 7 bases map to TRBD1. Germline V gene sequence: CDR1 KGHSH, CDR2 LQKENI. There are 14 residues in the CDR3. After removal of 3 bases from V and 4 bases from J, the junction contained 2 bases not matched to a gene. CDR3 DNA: TGTGCCAGCTCACCTTACAGGGGCACCGGGGAGCTGTTTTTT. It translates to CASSPYRGTGELFF.

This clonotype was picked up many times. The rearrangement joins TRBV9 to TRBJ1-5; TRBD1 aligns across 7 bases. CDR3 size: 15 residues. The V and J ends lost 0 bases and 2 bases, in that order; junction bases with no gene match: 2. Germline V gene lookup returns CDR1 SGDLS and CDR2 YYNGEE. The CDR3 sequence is CASSVEGGGNQPQHF. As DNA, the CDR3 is TGTGCCAGCAGCGTAGAAGGGGGCGGCAATCAGCCCCAGCATTTT.